This T cell receptor beta chain was identified in a study of blood T cell repertoires in COVID-19. Whole-study context: Spain, Italy and the United States supplied samples that represented acute and convalescent COVID-19. PBMCs, B-cell-depleted T cells, or T cells provided the cDNA or gDNA that made up the material.

Germline V CDR1 and CDR2: SNHLY, FYNNEI. V lost 4 bases, J lost 9 bases, and 13 bases lay in between. CDR3 length: 13 amino acids. Per the original methods: Reference gene primer amplification in the assay estimated nucleated cell counts. Repertoires were generated with immunoSEQ multiplex PCR, while TCRdb's copy carries only in-frame clones and drops some. The DNA gave D and trimming, while V, J and clone size come from that table. The table includes over 65,000 clones, 81% detected once. The material sequenced was peripheral blood. The chain uses TRBV2 and TRBJ2-1; TRBD1 is a possible D gene (6 bases). The TCR was taken from a man aged 80 or over with acute or convalescent COVID-19. CDR3 in amino acids: CASSAGTYTEQFF. The CDR3 DNA sequence: TGTGCCAGCAGTGCCGGGACATATACTGAGCAGTTCTTC.